This TCR beta chain came from a study of regulatory T cells. Germline CDR1 is SGHRS and CDR2 is YFSETQ. V lost 1 base and J 6 bases, leaving 10 bases between the germline ends. This CDR3 spans 14 amino acids. The PCR used 52 TRBV and 13 TRBJ primers. The method was immunoSEQ multiplex PCR; TCRdb's version includes in-frame clones alone and lacks a portion of them. The top ten hold 1.3% of the sample, which has 20,000 to 25,000 clones, 70% to 90% seen once. Study results and caveats: In CD3G-deficient patients, conventional CD4+ T cells were enriched for hydrophobic CDR3 residues at positions 6 and 7. In patients, unique TRB V-J pairs were restricted and V/J usage skewed, especially in Tregs.

Of note for this clone: Its antigen is undetermined.

Regulatory (CD25-high CD127-low) and conventional (CD25-low CD127-high) CD4+ T cells were sorted separately. The source of this sequence is a child between 5 and 17 years old with CD3G deficiency. The chain joins TRBV5-1 to TRBJ2-2; no reliable D call. The sample comprised conventional CD4+ T cells sorted from blood. Here the CDR3 DNA reads TGCGCCAGCAGCTTGAACCCGGAGCCCGGGGAGCTGTTTTTT. Protein product: CASSLNPEPGELFF.